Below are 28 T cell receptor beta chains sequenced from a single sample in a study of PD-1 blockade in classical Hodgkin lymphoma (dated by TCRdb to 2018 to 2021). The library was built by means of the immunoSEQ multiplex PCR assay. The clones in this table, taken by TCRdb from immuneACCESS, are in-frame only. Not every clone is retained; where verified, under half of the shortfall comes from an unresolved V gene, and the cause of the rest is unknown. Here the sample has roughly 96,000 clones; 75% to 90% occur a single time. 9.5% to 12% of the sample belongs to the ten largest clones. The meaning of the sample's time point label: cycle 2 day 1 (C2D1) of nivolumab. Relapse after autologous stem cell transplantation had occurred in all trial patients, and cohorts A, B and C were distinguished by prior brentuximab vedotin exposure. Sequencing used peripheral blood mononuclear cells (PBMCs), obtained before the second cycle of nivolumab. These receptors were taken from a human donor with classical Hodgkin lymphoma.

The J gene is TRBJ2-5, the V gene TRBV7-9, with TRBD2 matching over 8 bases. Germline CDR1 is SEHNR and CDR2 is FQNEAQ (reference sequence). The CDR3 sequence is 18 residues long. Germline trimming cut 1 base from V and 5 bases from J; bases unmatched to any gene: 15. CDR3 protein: CASSLVGRSGSGSETQYF. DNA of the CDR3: TGTGCCAGCAGCTTAGTGGGTCGGAGCGGGAGTGGGTCCGAGACCCAGTACTTC.

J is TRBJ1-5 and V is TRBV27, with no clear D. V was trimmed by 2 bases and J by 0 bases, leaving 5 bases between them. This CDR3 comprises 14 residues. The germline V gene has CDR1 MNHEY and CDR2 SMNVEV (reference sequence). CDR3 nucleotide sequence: TGTGCCAGCAGTTTAGTCCATAGCAATCAGCCCCAGCATTTT. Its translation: CASSLVHSNQPQHF.

CDR3 coding DNA: TGTGCCAGCAGTTCAGGGGGAAGGACCGGGGAGCTGTTTTTT. This gives the protein CASSSGGRTGELFF. The rearrangement joins TRBV7-9 to TRBJ2-2; 7 positions agree with TRBD1. Germline CDR1 reads SEHNR; CDR2 reads FQNEAQ (reference sequence). J lost 5 bases, V lost 6 bases, and 6 bases had no gene match. This CDR3 spans 14 amino acids.

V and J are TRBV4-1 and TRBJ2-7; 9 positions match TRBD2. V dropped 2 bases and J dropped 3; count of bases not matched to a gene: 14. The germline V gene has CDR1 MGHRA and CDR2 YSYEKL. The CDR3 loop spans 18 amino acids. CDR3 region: CASSQYPPRLAVGYEQYF. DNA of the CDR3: TGCGCCAGCAGCCAATATCCCCCAAGACTAGCGGTGGGCTACGAGCAGTACTTC.

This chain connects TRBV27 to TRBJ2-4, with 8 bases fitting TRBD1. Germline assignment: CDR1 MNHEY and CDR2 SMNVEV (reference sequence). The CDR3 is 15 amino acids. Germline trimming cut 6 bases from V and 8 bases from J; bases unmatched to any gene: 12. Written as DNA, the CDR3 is TGTGCCAGCAGCACTTGGACAGGGCTGGGGGACATTCAGTACTTC. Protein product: CASSTWTGLGDIQYF.

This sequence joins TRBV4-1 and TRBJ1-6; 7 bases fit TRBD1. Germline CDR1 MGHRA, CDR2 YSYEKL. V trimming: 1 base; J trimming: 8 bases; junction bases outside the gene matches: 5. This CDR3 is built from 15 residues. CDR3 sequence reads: CASSQATGFDSPLHF. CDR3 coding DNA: TGCGCCAGCAGCCAAGCGACAGGGTTTGATTCACCCCTCCACTTT.

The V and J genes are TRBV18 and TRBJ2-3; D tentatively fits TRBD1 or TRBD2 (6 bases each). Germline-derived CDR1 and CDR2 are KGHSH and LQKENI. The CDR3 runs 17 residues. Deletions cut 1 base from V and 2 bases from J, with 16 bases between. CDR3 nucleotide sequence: TGTGCCAGCTCACCACAGTTCGGGGGACAAATCACAGATACGCAGTATTTT. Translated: CASSPQFGGQITDTQYF.

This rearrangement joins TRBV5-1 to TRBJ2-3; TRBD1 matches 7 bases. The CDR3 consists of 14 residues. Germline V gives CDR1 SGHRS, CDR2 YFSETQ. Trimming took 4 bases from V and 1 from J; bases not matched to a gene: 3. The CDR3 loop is CASSRQGGTDTQYF. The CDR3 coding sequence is TGCGCCAGCAGCAGGCAGGGGGGCACAGATACGCAGTATTTT.

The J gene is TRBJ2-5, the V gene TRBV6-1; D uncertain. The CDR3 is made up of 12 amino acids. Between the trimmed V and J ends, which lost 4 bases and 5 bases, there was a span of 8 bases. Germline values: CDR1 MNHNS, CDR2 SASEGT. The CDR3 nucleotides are TGTGCCAGCAGTGTCTCAAGCGAGACCCAGTACTTC. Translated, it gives CASSVSSETQYF.

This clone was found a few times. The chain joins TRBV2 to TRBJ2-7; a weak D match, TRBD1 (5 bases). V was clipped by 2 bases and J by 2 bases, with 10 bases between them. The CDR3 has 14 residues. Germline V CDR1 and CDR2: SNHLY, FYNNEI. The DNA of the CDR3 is TGTGCCAGCAGTGAAAGGGGCAGAGCCTACGAGCAGTACTTC. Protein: CASSERGRAYEQYF.

The CDR3 region is CASSLGDSPSYEQYF. CDR3 nucleotide sequence: TGTGCCAGCAGCTTAGGGGACAGCCCCTCCTACGAGCAGTACTTC. The rearrangement joins TRBV7-7 to TRBJ2-7; 7 nucleotides align to TRBD1. With 1 base clipped from V and 0 bases from J, the junction kept 3 bases outside the gene matches. The CDR3 has 15 residues. The germline CDR1 and CDR2 sequences are SSHAT and FNYEAQ (reference sequence).

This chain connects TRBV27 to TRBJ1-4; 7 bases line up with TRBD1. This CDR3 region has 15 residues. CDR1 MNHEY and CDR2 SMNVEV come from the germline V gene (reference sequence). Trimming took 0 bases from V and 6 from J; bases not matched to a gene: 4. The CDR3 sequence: CASSLSTGKHEKLFF. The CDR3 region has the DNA TGTGCCAGCAGTTTATCGACAGGGAAACATGAAAAACTGTTTTTT.

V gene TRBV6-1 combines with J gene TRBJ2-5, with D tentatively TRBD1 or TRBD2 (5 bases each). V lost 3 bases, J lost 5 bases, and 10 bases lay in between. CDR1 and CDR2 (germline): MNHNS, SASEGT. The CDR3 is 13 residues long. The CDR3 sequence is CASSEMWGETQYF. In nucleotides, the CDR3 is TGTGCCAGCAGTGAGATGTGGGGGGAGACCCAGTACTTC.

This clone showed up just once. The CDR3 here is CASSLHGTVNTEAFF. CDR3 DNA: TGTGCCAGCAGCCTTCACGGGACTGTGAACACTGAAGCTTTCTTT. This sequence joins TRBV16 and TRBJ1-1; TRBD1 is a possible D gene (5 bases). The germline V gene encodes CDR1 KGHSY and CDR2 FQNENV. Trimming removed 4 bases at V and 0 bases at J, with 12 bases between. The CDR3 loop spans 15 amino acids.

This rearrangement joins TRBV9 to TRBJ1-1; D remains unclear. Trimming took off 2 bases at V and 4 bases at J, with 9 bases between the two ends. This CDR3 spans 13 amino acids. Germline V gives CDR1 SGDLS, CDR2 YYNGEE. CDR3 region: CASSVSSRTEAFF. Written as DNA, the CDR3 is TGTGCCAGCAGCGTTAGTTCACGCACTGAAGCTTTCTTT. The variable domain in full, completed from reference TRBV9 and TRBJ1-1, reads DSGVTQTPKHLITATGQRVTLRCSPRSGDLSVYWYQQSLDQGLQFLIQYYNGEERAKGNILERFSAQQFPDLHSELNLSSLELGDSALYFCASSVSSRTEAFFGQGTRLTVV.

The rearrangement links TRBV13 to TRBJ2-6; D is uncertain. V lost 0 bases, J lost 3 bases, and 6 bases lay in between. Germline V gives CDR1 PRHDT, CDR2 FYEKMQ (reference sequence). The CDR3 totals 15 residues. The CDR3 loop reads CASSLGNGGANVLTF. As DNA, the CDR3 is TGTGCCAGCAGCTTAGGGAATGGTGGGGCCAACGTCCTGACTTTC.

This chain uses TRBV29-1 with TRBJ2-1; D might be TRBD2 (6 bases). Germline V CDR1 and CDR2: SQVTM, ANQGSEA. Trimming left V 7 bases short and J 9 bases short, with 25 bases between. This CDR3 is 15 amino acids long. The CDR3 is CSANGGLDSSIEQFF. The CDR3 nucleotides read TGCAGCGCCAACGGGGGACTCGATAGTAGCATTGAGCAGTTCTTC.

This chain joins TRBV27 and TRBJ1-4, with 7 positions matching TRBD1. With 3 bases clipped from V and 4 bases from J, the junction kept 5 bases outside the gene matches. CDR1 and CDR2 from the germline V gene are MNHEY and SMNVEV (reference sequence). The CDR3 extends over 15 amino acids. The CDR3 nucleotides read TGTGCCAGCAGTTTTGGGGACAGCTTTAATGAAAAACTGTTTTTT. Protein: CASSFGDSFNEKLFF.

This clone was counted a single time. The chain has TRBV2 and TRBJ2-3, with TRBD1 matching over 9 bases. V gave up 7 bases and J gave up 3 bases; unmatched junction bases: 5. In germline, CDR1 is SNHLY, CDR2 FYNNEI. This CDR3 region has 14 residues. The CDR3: CASIRTGDTDTQYF. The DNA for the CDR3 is TGTGCCAGCATCAGGACAGGGGATACAGATACGCAGTATTTT.

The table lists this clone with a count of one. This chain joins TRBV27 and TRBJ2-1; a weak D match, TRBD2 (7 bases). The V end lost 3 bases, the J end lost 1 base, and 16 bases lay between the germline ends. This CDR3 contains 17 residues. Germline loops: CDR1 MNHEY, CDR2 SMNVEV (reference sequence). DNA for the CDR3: TGTGCCAGCAGTTTTTACCCCGGGGGGACATCCTACAATGAGCAGTTCTTC. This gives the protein CASSFYPGGTSYNEQFF.

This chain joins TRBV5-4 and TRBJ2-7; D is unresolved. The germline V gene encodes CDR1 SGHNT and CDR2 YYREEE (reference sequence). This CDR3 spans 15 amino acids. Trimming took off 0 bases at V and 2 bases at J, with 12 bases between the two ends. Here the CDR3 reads CASSLEAGPTYEQYF. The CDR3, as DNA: TGTGCCAGCAGCTTGGAGGCCGGACCGACCTACGAGCAGTACTTC.

CDR3: CASSASGGRTDTQYF. CDR3 DNA: TGTGCCAGCAGTGCGAGCGGGGGCCGCACAGATACGCAGTATTTT. The gene calls are TRBV28 and TRBJ2-3; 8 bases fit TRBD2. CDR1 is MDHEN and CDR2 is SYDVKM in the germline V gene. V was pared by 5 bases and J by 1 base, with 5 bases of the junction left unmatched. The CDR3 contains 15 residues.

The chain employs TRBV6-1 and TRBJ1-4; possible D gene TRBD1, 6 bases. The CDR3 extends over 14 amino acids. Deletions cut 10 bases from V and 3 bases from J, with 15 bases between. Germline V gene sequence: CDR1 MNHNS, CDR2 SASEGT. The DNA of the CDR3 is TGTGCCACCCTGGACAGTTCCTCTAATGAAAAACTGTTTTTT. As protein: CATLDSSSNEKLFF.

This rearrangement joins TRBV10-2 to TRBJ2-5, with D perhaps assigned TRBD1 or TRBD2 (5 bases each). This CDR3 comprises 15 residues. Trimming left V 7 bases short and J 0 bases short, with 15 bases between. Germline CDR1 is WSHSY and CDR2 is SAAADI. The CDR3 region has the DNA TGCGCCAGCACCCTGATTTGGGGGTACCAAGAGACCCAGTACTTC. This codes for CASTLIWGYQETQYF.

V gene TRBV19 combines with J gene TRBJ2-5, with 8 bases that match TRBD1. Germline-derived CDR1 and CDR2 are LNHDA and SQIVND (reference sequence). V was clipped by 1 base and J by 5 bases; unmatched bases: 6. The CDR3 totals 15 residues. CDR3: CASSIGGQVVETQYF. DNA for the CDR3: TGTGCCAGTAGTATAGGGGGACAGGTTGTGGAGACCCAGTACTTC.

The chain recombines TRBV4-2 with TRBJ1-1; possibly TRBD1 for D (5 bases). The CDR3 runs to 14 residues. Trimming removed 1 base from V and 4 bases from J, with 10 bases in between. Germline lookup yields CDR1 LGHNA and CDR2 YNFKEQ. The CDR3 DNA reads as TGTGCCAGCAGCCAAGGGGGGAAGGGCACTGAAGCTTTCTTT. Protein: CASSQGGKGTEAFF.

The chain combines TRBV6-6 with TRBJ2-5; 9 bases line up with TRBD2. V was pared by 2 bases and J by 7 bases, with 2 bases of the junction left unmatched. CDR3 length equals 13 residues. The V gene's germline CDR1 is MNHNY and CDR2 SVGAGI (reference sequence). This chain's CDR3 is CASSYETSGTQYF. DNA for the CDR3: TGTGCCAGCAGTTACGAGACTAGCGGGACCCAGTACTTC.

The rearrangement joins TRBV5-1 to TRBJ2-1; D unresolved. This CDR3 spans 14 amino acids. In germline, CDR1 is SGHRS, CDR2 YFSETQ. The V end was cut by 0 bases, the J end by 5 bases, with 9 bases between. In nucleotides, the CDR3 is TGCGCCAGCAGCTTGGGTTTTCGGAACAATGAGCAGTTCTTC. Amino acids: CASSLGFRNNEQFF. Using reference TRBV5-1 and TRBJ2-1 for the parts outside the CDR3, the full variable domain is KAGVTQTPRYLIKTRGQQVTLSCSPISGHRSVSWYQQTPGQGLQFLFEYFSETQRNKGNFPGRFSGRQFSNSRSEMNVSTLELGDSALYLCASSLGFRNNEQFFGPGTRLTVL.